The T cell receptor beta chain under discussion was sequenced for a study of cytomegalovirus exposure and HLA in healthy donors. Turning to this clone: Its specificity is not known.

CDR1 LNHDA and CDR2 SQIVND come from the germline V gene (reference sequence). The CDR3 is 16 residues long. Trimming removed 0 bases at V and 1 base at J, with 10 bases between. Study results and caveats: Both high specificity and high sensitivity reportedly marked the classifier's diagnosis of cytomegalovirus status. In a later analysis, at a false discovery rate of 0.05, 16,951 TCR beta sequences matched HLA alleles.

It was with 60 Vbeta and 13 Jbeta primers that the PCR ran. Some clones are missing from TCRdb's copy, which holds only in-frame ones; the method was immunoSEQ multiplex PCR. This sample has 150,000 to 200,000 clones, with approximately 80% found just once. The sequenced sample was PBMCs. The chain has TRBV19 and TRBJ2-1; TRBD2 is a possible D gene (6 bases). The sequence was collected from a woman aged 30 to 39 in good health and CMV-seronegative. This chain's CDR3 is CASSIDSGLSYNEQFF. The DNA of the CDR3 is TGTGCCAGTAGTATAGATTCGGGACTGTCCTACAATGAGCAGTTCTTC.